This T cell receptor (beta chain) is drawn from a study of T cell responses to AZD1222 COVID-19 vaccine. Assay: immunoSEQ multiplex PCR; the TCRdb copy retains only in-frame clones and omits some. The sample yields approximately 170,000 clones, approximately 90% seen once. General observations from the study: In the spike-specific TCR repertoire, nearly half reportedly target unmutated variant regions.

As to this clone: Its antigen is as yet unknown.

The CDR3 has 16 residues. CDR1 and CDR2 (germline): LNHDA, SQIVND (reference sequence). V lost 3 bases to trimming and J lost 1 base, with 13 bases between them. The receptor's source is an adult in good health. The sample in question was peripheral blood, obtained on day 0 of AZD1222 vaccination. The rearrangement uses TRBV19 and TRBJ1-5; D is ambiguous. In DNA, the CDR3 is TGTGCCAGTAGTATCGTGGGCCCCCTAAGCAATCAGCCCCAGCATTTT. This sequence encodes CASSIVGPLSNQPQHF.